This T cell receptor beta chain stems from a study of CXCR3-negative and CXCR3-positive naive CD8 T cells. Study-wide points: TRB CDR3s of CXCR3-positive naive cells were more hydrophobic than those of CXCR3-negative naive cells. Diversity ran similarly high across both naive subsets but far lower in memory CD8+ cells. Memory cells showed distinct TRBV-TRBJ patterns, while the two naive subsets matched. With surface CD5 comparable between naive subsets, TCR strength was estimated using properties derived from the TRB CDR3.

cDNA libraries for TRB were generated by 5' RACE incorporating UMI labels. TCRdb reworked the 5' RACE reads into one entry per CDR3 protein, no DNA. The table for this sample gives about 110,000 distinct CDR3 sequences. With regard to this clonotype: Its antigen is not known.

Looked up from germline, CDR1 is KGHSH and CDR2 is LQKENI. The CDR3 sequence is 16 residues long. The sorter processed each CD8+ T cell subset in triplicate at over 250,000 cells apiece. The chain employs TRBV18 and TRBJ2-7; lacking DNA, the TRBD1 call made by TCRdb goes unchecked. This clonotype was sampled from a human donor in good health. Some clones in this sample may be carry-over from other donors' samples. What was sequenced was naive CXCR3+ CD8+ T cells from blood. This sample's subset: CD45RO-CCR7+CD27+CD95- naive CD8+ T cells expressing CXCR3 (TNR3+). CDR3: CASSPPRTGGRDEQYF.